The 16 T cell receptor beta chains presented below share a single source sample, sequenced in a study of vaccination effects on CD4 cells after COVID-19. Expansion with viral peptide pools was applied to antigen-specific CD4+ T cells by the ViraFEST assay prior to sequencing. The culture ran for approximately 11 days before CD4+ T cells were isolated. Vaccination of participants consisted of two doses of either the BNT162b2 or mRNA-1273 vaccine. The antigens for these receptors are not known. TCRdb's copy holds only in-frame clones and misses some; the assay was immunoSEQ multiplex PCR. Among more than 60,000 clones listed, about 74% were seen once. This material consisted of CD4+ T cells from PBMCs cultured with HCoV-229E spike peptides, taken after COVID-19 vaccination. The receptors originated from a human donor who received a COVID-19 vaccine.

The genes are TRBV7-2 and TRBJ1-2, with a tentative D call TRBD1 (5 bases). The V end lost 1 base, the J end lost 7 bases, and 16 bases lay between the germline ends. The CDR3 is 15 residues long. CDR1 and CDR2 (germline): SGHTA, FQGNSA. CDR3 DNA: TGTGCCAGCAGCTTAGGCGGCTCAGGGAAGTCTGGCTACACCTTC. Amino acids: CASSLGGSGKSGYTF.

This chain links TRBV30 with TRBJ2-3; possible D gene TRBD1, 5 bases. This CDR3 is 14 amino acids long. Per germline, CDR1 GTSNPN and CDR2 SVGIG (reference sequence). V was cut by 3 bases and J by 4 bases, with 14 bases left in between. The CDR3 loop is CAWSPIQGSDTQYF. CDR3 in DNA: TGTGCCTGGAGCCCCATTCAGGGATCAGATACGCAGTATTTT.

The chain employs TRBV4-2 and TRBJ1-5, with D uncertain. Trimming pared 0 bases from V and 9 bases from J, leaving 6 bases between. Germline CDR1 and CDR2: LGHNA and YNFKEQ. This CDR3 is built from 12 residues. CDR3 DNA: TGTGCCAGCAGCCAAGATGGCGGGCCCCAGCATTTT. Translation: CASSQDGGPQHF.

In its sample, this clone was seen a few times. The chain links TRBV19 to TRBJ1-5; tentatively, D is TRBD1 (5 bases). V was shortened by 6 bases and J by 0 bases, with 12 bases between the two germline ends. Germline V gene lookup returns CDR1 LNHDA and CDR2 SQIVND (reference sequence). The CDR3 runs 15 residues. CDR3 in DNA: TGTGCCAGTAGGACAGTCCTTTATAGCAATCAGCCCCAGCATTTT. It codes for CASRTVLYSNQPQHF.

The rearrangement links TRBV24-1 to TRBJ2-2; TRBD1 might be the D (5 bases). The CDR3 sequence is 16 residues long. The V gene lost 4 bases and the J gene lost 0 bases, with 11 bases spanning the gap. Germline values: CDR1 KGHDR, CDR2 SFDVKD. The CDR3 DNA reads as TGTGCCACCAGTGACAGGGTCTCGCCGAACACCGGGGAGCTGTTTTTT. Translated: CATSDRVSPNTGELFF.

The chain combines TRBV19 with TRBJ2-1, with TRBD2 matching 7 bases. The V segment lost 8 bases and the J segment 0 bases; nucleotides outside the gene matches: 7. The CDR3 length is 15 residues. Germline V lookup: CDR1 LNHDA, CDR2 SQIVND (reference sequence). For the CDR3, the DNA is TGTGCCAGTCAGCGGGGCCCGAGCTCCTACAATGAGCAGTTCTTC. This encodes CASQRGPSSYNEQFF. Full variable domain (remainder filled in from reference TRBV19 and TRBJ2-1): DGGITQSPKYLFRKEGQNVTLSCEQNLNHDAMYWYRQDPGQGLRLIYYSQIVNDFQKGDIAEGYSVSREKKESFPLTVTSAQKNPTAFYLCASQRGPSSYNEQFFGPGTRLTVL.

The chain is built from TRBV10-2 and TRBJ1-1; D perhaps matches TRBD1 (6 bases). The CDR3 runs to 15 residues. Germline V gene sequence: CDR1 WSHSY, CDR2 SAAADI. V was pared by 2 bases and J by 4 bases, with 14 bases between. As DNA, the CDR3 is TGCGCCAGCAGTGAGCAGGGGTTTGGGAGCACTGAAGCTTTCTTT. The encoded protein is CASSEQGFGSTEAFF.

The chain has TRBV2 and TRBJ2-1, with D possibly TRBD1 on 6 matching bases. CDR1 and CDR2 from the germline V gene are SNHLY and FYNNEI. CDR3 length: 13 amino acids. Trimming stripped 7 bases from V and 5 bases from J, with 12 bases between. The CDR3 DNA is TGTGCCAGCACCGAGGACAGCCACAATGAGCAGTTCTTC. It specifies CASTEDSHNEQFF.

The rearrangement uses TRBV28 and TRBJ2-7; 7 bases agree with TRBD1. With 5 bases clipped from V and 0 bases from J, the junction kept 4 bases outside the gene matches. Germline V gene sequence: CDR1 MDHEN, CDR2 SYDVKM. The length of the CDR3 is 14 residues. The CDR3 bases are TGTGCCAGCAGTACGACAGGGAGCTCCTACGAGCAGTACGTC. It specifies CASSTTGSSYEQYV.

This chain connects TRBV4-1 to TRBJ1-2, with D perhaps TRBD1 (5 bases). Between the trimmed V and J ends, which lost 3 bases and 3 bases, there was a span of 17 bases. The germline V gene encodes CDR1 MGHRA and CDR2 YSYEKL. This CDR3 spans 16 amino acids. Here the CDR3 reads CASSHQGRGKDYGYTF. The DNA for the CDR3 is TGCGCCAGCAGCCACCAGGGCCGGGGAAAGGACTATGGCTACACCTTC.

The V and J genes are TRBV5-4 and TRBJ2-1; 11 positions agree with TRBD2. Trimming cost V 3 bases and J 6 bases; bases outside gene matches: 5. This CDR3 spans 15 amino acids. CDR1 SGHNT and CDR2 YYREEE come from the germline V gene (reference sequence). The CDR3 DNA sequence: TGTGCCAGCAGCTCCCAACTAGCGGGGGTCAATGAGCAGTTCTTC. Translated: CASSSQLAGVNEQFF. Complete variable domain (other parts from reference TRBV5-4 and TRBJ2-1): ETGVTQSPTHLIKTRGQQVTLRCSSQSGHNTVSWYQQALGQGPQFIFQYYREEENGRGNFPPRFSGLQFPNYSSELNVNALELDDSALYLCASSSQLAGVNEQFFGPGTRLTVL.

This rearrangement joins TRBV19 to TRBJ2-6; 7 bases agree with TRBD1. In germline, CDR1 is LNHDA, CDR2 SQIVND (reference sequence). Trimming removed 4 bases from V and 4 bases from J; junction bases left unmatched: 10. This CDR3 has 17 residues. CDR3 residues: CASSTPSRGRGANVLTF. The CDR3 nucleotides read TGTGCCAGTAGTACCCCGAGCAGGGGGAGAGGGGCCAACGTCCTGACTTTC.

The chain recombines TRBV4-1 with TRBJ2-5, with 15 bases fitting TRBD2. The CDR3 extends over 19 amino acids. After removal of 3 bases from V and 4 bases from J, the junction contained 12 bases not matched to a gene. Germline lookup yields CDR1 MGHRA and CDR2 YSYEKL. The CDR3 DNA reads as TGCGCCAGCAGCCACCCCGGACTAGCGGGGGGGCCAGGGCGAGAGACCCAGTACTTC. Amino acid sequence: CASSHPGLAGGPGRETQYF.

The genes are TRBV7-2 and TRBJ2-5, with D possibly TRBD2 on 6 matching bases. Germline CDR1 is SGHTA and CDR2 is FQGNSA. CDR3 length: 15 residues. V was pared by 4 bases and J by 5 bases, with 17 bases between. In DNA, the CDR3 is TGTGCCAGCAGCTCCCGTAGCGGCACTGGGGAGACCCAGTACTTC. It is translated as CASSSRSGTGETQYF.

The J gene is TRBJ1-1, the V gene TRBV4-3; weak D call: TRBD1 (6 bases). The CDR3 has 15 residues. The V gene's germline CDR1 is LGHNA and CDR2 YSLEER. The ends were cut back, 2 bases at V and 5 bases at J, with 15 bases in the middle. The CDR3 nucleotides read TGCGCCAGCAGCCAAAATGAGGGGGTGGGGACTGAAGCTTTCTTT. This gives the protein CASSQNEGVGTEAFF.

This chain links TRBV15 with TRBJ1-1; the D is unclear. Trimming pared 0 bases from V and 10 bases from J, leaving 12 bases between. The germline CDR1 and CDR2 sequences are LNHNV and YYDKDF (reference sequence). This CDR3 contains 13 residues. The CDR3 here is CATSRDKDRIAFF. Written as DNA, the CDR3 is TGTGCCACCAGCAGAGATAAGGATCGTATAGCTTTCTTT.